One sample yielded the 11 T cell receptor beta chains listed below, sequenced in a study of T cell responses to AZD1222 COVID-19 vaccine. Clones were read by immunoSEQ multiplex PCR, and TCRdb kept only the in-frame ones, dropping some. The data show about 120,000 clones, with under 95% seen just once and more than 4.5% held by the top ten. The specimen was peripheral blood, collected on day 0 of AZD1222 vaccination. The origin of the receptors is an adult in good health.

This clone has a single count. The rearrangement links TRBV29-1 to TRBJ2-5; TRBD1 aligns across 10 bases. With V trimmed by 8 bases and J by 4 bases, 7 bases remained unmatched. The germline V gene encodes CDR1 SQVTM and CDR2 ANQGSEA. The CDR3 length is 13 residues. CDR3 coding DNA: TGCAGCAAAACGACAGGGGGCGCAGAGACCCAGTACTTC. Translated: CSKTTGGAETQYF.

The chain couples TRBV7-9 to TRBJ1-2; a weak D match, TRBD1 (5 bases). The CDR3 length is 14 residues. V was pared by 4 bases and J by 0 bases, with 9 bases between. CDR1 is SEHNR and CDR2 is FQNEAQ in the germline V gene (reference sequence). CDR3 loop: CASSSGSANYGYTF. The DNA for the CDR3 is TGTGCCAGCAGCTCAGGGTCAGCTAACTATGGCTACACCTTC.

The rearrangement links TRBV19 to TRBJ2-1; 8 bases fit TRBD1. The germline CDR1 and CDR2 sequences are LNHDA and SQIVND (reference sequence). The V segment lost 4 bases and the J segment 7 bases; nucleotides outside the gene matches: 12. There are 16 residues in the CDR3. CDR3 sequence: CASSNLWTGIENEQFF. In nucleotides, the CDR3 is TGTGCCAGTAGTAACTTGTGGACAGGGATTGAGAATGAGCAGTTCTTC.

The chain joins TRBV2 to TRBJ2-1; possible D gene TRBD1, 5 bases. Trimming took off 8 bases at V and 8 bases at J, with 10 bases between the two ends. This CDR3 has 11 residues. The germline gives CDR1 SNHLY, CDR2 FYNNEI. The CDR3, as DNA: TGTGCCAGCCGGCAGGGTTATGAGCAGTTCTTC. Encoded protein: CASRQGYEQFF. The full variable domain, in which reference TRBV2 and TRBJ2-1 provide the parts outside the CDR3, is EPEVTQTPSHQVTQMGQEVILRCVPISNHLYFYWYRQILGQKVEFLVSFYNNEISEKSEIFDDQFSVERPDGSNFTLKIRSTKLEDSAMYFCASRQGYEQFFGPGTRLTVL.

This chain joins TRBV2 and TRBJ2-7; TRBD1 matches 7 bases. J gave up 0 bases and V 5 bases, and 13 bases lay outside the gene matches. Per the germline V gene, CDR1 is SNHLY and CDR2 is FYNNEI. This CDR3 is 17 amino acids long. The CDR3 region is CASSNDLGQRSSYEQYF. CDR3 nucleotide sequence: TGTGCCAGCAGTAACGACTTGGGACAGCGAAGCTCCTACGAGCAGTACTTC.

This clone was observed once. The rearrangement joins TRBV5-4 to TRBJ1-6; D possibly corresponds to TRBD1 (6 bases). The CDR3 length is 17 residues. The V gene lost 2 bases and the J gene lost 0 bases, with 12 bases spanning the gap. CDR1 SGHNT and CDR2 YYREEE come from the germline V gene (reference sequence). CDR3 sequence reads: CASSFRRGTSYNSPLHF. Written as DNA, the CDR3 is TGTGCCAGCAGCTTCCGTAGGGGGACCTCCTATAATTCACCCCTCCACTTT. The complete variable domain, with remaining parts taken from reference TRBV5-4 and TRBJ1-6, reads ETGVTQSPTHLIKTRGQQVTLRCSSQSGHNTVSWYQQALGQGPQFIFQYYREEENGRGNFPPRFSGLQFPNYSSELNVNALELDDSALYLCASSFRRGTSYNSPLHFGNGTRLTVT.

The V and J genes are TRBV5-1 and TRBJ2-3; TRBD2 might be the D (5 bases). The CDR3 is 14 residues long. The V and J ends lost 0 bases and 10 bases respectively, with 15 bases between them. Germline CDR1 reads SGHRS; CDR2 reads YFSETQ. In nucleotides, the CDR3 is TGCGCCAGCAGCTTGGTTGAGGGTTCTGTTGCGCAGTATTTT. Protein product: CASSLVEGSVAQYF.

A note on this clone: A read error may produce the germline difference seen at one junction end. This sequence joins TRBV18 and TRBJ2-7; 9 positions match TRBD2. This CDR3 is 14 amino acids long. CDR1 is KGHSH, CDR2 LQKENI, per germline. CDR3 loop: CASSPGTSSNEQYF. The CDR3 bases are TGTGCCAGCTCACCCGGGACTAGCTCCAACGAGCAGTACTTC.

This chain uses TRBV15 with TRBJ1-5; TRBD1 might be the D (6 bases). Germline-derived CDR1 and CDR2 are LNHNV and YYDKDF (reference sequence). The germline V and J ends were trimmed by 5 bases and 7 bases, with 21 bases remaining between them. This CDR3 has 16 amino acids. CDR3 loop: CATSPYPPGEGQPQHF. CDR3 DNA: TGTGCCACCAGCCCGTACCCTCCAGGGGAAGGACAGCCCCAGCATTTT. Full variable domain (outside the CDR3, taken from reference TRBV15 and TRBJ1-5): DAMVIQNPRYQVTQFGKPVTLSCSQTLNHNVMYWYQQKSSQAPKLLFHYYDKDFNNEADTPDNFQSRRPNTSFCFLDIRSPGLGDTAMYLCATSPYPPGEGQPQHFGDGTRLSIL.

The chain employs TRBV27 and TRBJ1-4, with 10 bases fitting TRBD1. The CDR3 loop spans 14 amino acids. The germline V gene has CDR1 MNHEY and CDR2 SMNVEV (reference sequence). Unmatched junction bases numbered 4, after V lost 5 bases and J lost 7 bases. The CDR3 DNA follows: TGTGCCAGCAGTCGCAGGACAGGGGGTGAAAAACTGTTTTTT. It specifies CASSRRTGGEKLFF. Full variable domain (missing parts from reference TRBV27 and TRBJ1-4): EAQVTQNPRYLITVTGKKLTVTCSQNMNHEYMSWYRQDPGLGLRQIYYSMNVEVTDKGDVPEGYKVSRKEKRNFPLILESPSPNQTSLYFCASSRRTGGEKLFFGSGTQLSVL.

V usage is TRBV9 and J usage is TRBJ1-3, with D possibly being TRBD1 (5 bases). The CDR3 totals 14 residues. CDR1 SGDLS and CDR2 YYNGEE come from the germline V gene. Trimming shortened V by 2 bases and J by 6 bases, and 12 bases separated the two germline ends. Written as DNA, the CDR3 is TGTGCCAGCAGCGTGACCGGGACCCAAAACACCATATATTTT. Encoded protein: CASSVTGTQNTIYF.